The source of this T cell receptor (beta chain) is a study of cytotoxic CD8 clonotypes in ibrutinib-treated CLL. Study overall: Sequencing produced an average of roughly 230,000 productive templates and about 99,000 productive rearrangements per sample.

Comment on this clone: What it recognizes is unknown.

Investigators sought sequencing depths of between 1 in 200,000 and 1 in 1 million T cells. Only in-frame clones appear in the TCRdb table, and some are missing; sequencing was by immunoSEQ multiplex PCR. The sample lists around 300,000 clones; around four fifths were seen once. CDR1 is SGHRS and CDR2 is YFSETQ in the germline V gene. The ends lost 8 bases at V and 4 bases at J; junction bases unmatched: 6. CDR3 length equals 13 residues. Study-level results: Rare overall, public clonotypes shrank or held steady under therapy. Clonality showed a rise at ibrutinib response that reversed toward baseline at progression.

This chain joins TRBV5-1 and TRBJ2-1; 7 bases align to TRBD1. The sequence was collected from a human donor with chronic lymphocytic leukemia. The sequencing used PBMCs, collected before ibrutinib treatment. CDR3 coding DNA: TGCGCCAGTCGACAGGGCGGATACAATGAGCAGTTCTTC. Translating gives CASRQGGYNEQFF.